These 24 T cell receptor beta chains were sequenced from one sample in a study of control samples from healthy donors and cancer patients. Profiling relied on immunoSEQ multiplex PCR, and the TCRdb table lists in-frame clones only, not all of them. The sample lists about 28,000 clones; about nine tenths were seen once. Sequencing was performed on PBMCs. These receptors all come from a man between 45 and 60 years old with lung cancer.

CDR3 loop: CAISESGTGNQGNQPQHF. The CDR3 region has the DNA TGTGCCATCAGTGAGTCCGGGACAGGGAATCAGGGCAATCAGCCCCAGCATTTT. The gene calls are TRBV10-3 and TRBJ1-5, with 9 bases that match TRBD1. The V gene end was trimmed by 0 bases and the J gene end by 2 bases; junction bases not matched to a gene: 8. Germline lookup yields CDR1 ENHRY and CDR2 SYGVKD. This CDR3 region has 18 residues.

The gene calls are TRBV4-3 and TRBJ1-1; tentatively, D is TRBD1 (6 bases). The CDR3 has 16 amino acids. CDR1 is LGHNA and CDR2 is YSLEER in the germline V gene. V was pared by 0 bases and J by 5 bases, with 16 bases between. CDR3 DNA: TGCGCCAGCAGCCAAGAATTACAGGGTCGGAAAACTGAAGCTTTCTTT. It is translated as CASSQELQGRKTEAFF.

The genes are TRBV11-2 and TRBJ2-7; 8 bases fit TRBD2. Germline CDR1 SGHAT, CDR2 FQNNGV. The length of the CDR3 is 15 residues. J gave up 2 bases and V 5 bases, and 8 bases lay outside the gene matches. CDR3 protein: CASSPLAGRPYEQYF. CDR3 in DNA: TGTGCCAGCAGCCCTTTAGCGGGGCGACCCTACGAGCAGTACTTC.

The chain links TRBV19 to TRBJ1-5; TRBD1 matches at 7 bases. Germline CDR1 is LNHDA and CDR2 is SQIVND (reference sequence). The length of the CDR3 is 13 residues. Trimming at V came to 7 bases and at J to 4 bases, leaving 4 bases not matched to a gene. The CDR3 here is CASTGTANQPQHF. As DNA, the CDR3 is TGTGCCAGTACCGGGACAGCTAATCAGCCCCAGCATTTT.

The V gene is TRBV7-9, the J gene TRBJ1-5; TRBD1 matches 9 bases. This CDR3 is 18 amino acids long. Per the germline V gene, CDR1 is SEHNR and CDR2 is FQNEAQ (reference sequence). V lost 6 bases to trimming and J lost 0 bases; unmatched junction nucleotides: 12. CDR3 loop: CASSNRDRDVNSNQPQHF. In DNA, the CDR3 is TGTGCCAGCAGTAACCGGGACAGGGACGTTAATAGCAATCAGCCCCAGCATTTT.

As DNA, the CDR3 is TGTGCCAGCAGCCTTAGCGGGGGGATGTACAATGAGCAGTTCTTC. Amino acid sequence: CASSLSGGMYNEQFF. This sequence joins TRBV6-4 and TRBJ2-1; 10 nucleotides align to TRBD2. The V gene's germline CDR1 is MRHNA and CDR2 SNTAGT. The CDR3 extends over 15 amino acids. J lost 4 bases, V lost 6 bases, and 6 bases had no gene match.

This clone has a handful of counts. The gene calls are TRBV29-1 and TRBJ1-2, with D perhaps matching TRBD1 (5 bases). Trimming left V 5 bases short and J 5 bases short, with 12 bases between. There are 12 residues in the CDR3. Per the germline V gene, CDR1 is SQVTM and CDR2 is ANQGSEA. CDR3 protein: CSVSGREYGYTF. In nucleotides, the CDR3 is TGCAGCGTTTCGGGCAGGGAATATGGCTACACCTTC.

V and J are TRBV15 and TRBJ2-3, with 12 bases identical to TRBD1. Germline CDR1 and CDR2: LNHNV and YYDKDF (reference sequence). V trimming: 5 bases; J trimming: 6 bases; junction bases outside the gene matches: 6. CDR3 size: 15 residues. The CDR3 sequence is CATSVGQGAGDTQYF. In DNA form, the CDR3 reads TGTGCCACCAGCGTGGGACAGGGGGCTGGGGATACGCAGTATTTT.

V and J are TRBV7-8 and TRBJ1-1; D remains unclear. Germline CDR1 SGHVS, CDR2 FQNEAQ. Trimming left V 6 bases short and J 2 bases short, with 7 bases between. There are 12 residues in the CDR3. The CDR3 DNA reads TGTGCCAGCAGGTACGGAAACACTGAAGCTTTCTTT. Protein sequence: CASRYGNTEAFF.

The rearrangement uses TRBV11-1 and TRBJ2-7; D unresolved. The CDR3 sequence is 14 residues long. Germline V gene sequence: CDR1 SGHAT, CDR2 FQDESV (reference sequence). Trimming shortened V by 0 bases and J by 4 bases, and 10 bases separated the two germline ends. The CDR3 coding sequence is TGTGCCAGCAGCTTAGCCGGGCGCGAATACGAGCAGTACTTC. It specifies CASSLAGREYEQYF.

The chain recombines TRBV7-9 with TRBJ2-1, with D unresolved. The germline CDR1 and CDR2 sequences are SEHNR and FQNEAQ (reference sequence). V lost 5 bases to trimming and J lost 5 bases, with 13 bases between them. This CDR3 has 14 residues. The CDR3 here is CASSIHGPNNEQFF. CDR3 bases: TGTGCCAGCAGCATTCACGGACCTAACAATGAGCAGTTCTTC.

The chain carries TRBV4-3 and TRBJ1-4, with no clear D. V gave up 3 bases and J gave up 8 bases, with 13 bases separating them. The CDR3 length is 14 residues. Germline values: CDR1 LGHNA, CDR2 YSLEER. This CDR3 is CASSQGGGSEKLFF. In DNA form, the CDR3 reads TGCGCCAGCAGCCAGGGAGGCGGGAGCGAAAAACTGTTTTTT.

The rearrangement joins TRBV30 to TRBJ2-3, with TRBD2 matching over 13 bases. The length of the CDR3 is 13 residues. From germline, CDR1 is GTSNPN and CDR2 SVGIG (reference sequence). The V segment lost 8 bases and the J segment 3 bases; nucleotides outside the gene matches: 2. The CDR3 DNA reads as TGTGCCAAGGGACTAGCGGGGACAGATACGCAGTATTTT. Amino acid sequence: CAKGLAGTDTQYF. The full variable domain, in which reference TRBV30 and TRBJ2-3 provide the parts outside the CDR3, is SQTIHQWPATLVQPVGSPLSLECTVEGTSNPNLYWYRQAAGRGLQLLFYSVGIGQISSEVPQNLSASRPQDRQFILSSKKLLLSDSGFYLCAKGLAGTDTQYFGPGTRLTVL.

The chain couples TRBV20-1 to TRBJ2-5, with 11 positions matching TRBD2. Germline CDR1 and CDR2: DFQATT and SNEGSKA (reference sequence). The V and J ends lost 3 bases and 7 bases, in that order; junction bases with no gene match: 10. There are 15 residues in the CDR3. This CDR3 reads CSASWRTSGPPTQYF. DNA for the CDR3: TGCAGTGCTAGTTGGAGGACTAGCGGGCCTCCGACCCAGTACTTC.

This chain joins TRBV9 and TRBJ1-2; D possibly corresponds to TRBD1 (6 bases). Germline V gene sequence: CDR1 SGDLS, CDR2 YYNGEE. There are 15 residues in the CDR3. Trimming pared 4 bases from V and 1 base from J, leaving 14 bases between. The CDR3 region is CASSPGGEGNYGYTF. CDR3 sequence (DNA): TGTGCCAGCAGCCCCGGGGGCGAGGGTAACTATGGCTACACCTTC.

The rearrangement uses TRBV9 and TRBJ1-4; D might be TRBD1 (5 bases). The V end lost 0 bases, the J end lost 0 bases, and 12 bases lay between the germline ends. CDR3 length: 17 amino acids. CDR1 and CDR2 (germline): SGDLS, YYNGEE. CDR3 amino acids: CASSVALGEATNEKLFF. The DNA of the CDR3 is TGTGCCAGCAGCGTAGCCTTAGGGGAAGCAACTAATGAAAAACTGTTTTTT. The full variable domain, its missing parts supplied by reference TRBV9 and TRBJ1-4, is DSGVTQTPKHLITATGQRVTLRCSPRSGDLSVYWYQQSLDQGLQFLIQYYNGEERAKGNILERFSAQQFPDLHSELNLSSLELGDSALYFCASSVALGEATNEKLFFGSGTQLSVL.

This clone is a singleton in its sample. The rearrangement links TRBV19 to TRBJ2-2; D is unclear. The CDR3 runs to 15 residues. CDR1 is LNHDA, CDR2 SQIVND, per germline (reference sequence). The V and J ends lost 5 bases and 0 bases respectively, with 10 bases between them. The DNA of the CDR3 is TGTGCCAGTAGTCTCCAGCGCGCGAACACCGGGGAGCTGTTTTTT. The encoded protein is CASSLQRANTGELFF.

This chain connects TRBV4-3 to TRBJ1-6; a weak D match, TRBD1 (5 bases). Per the germline V gene, CDR1 is LGHNA and CDR2 is YSLEER. The CDR3 sequence is 17 residues long. Trimming removed 0 bases at V and 7 bases at J, with 16 bases between. CDR3 loop: CASSQELTDSPNSPLHF. The DNA of the CDR3 is TGCGCCAGCAGCCAAGAACTTACTGACAGCCCCAATTCACCCCTCCACTTT.

Worth noting for this clone: The identical CDR3 is also encoded by other nucleotide sequences in the sample. The rearrangement joins TRBV7-8 to TRBJ2-6; D remains unclear. The V end lost 1 base, the J end lost 0 bases, and 13 bases lay between the germline ends. The CDR3 totals 18 residues. The germline V gene encodes CDR1 SGHVS and CDR2 FQNEAQ. The CDR3 loop reads CASSLVGIDFSGANVLTF. CDR3 nucleotide sequence: TGTGCCAGCAGCTTAGTGGGAATCGATTTCTCTGGGGCCAACGTCCTGACTTTC.

The rearrangement uses TRBV6-2 or TRBV6-3 and TRBJ2-3; D is ambiguous. Germline CDR1 reads MNHEY; CDR2 reads SVGEGT. This CDR3 is built from 15 residues. Deletions cut 5 bases from V and 3 bases from J, with 15 bases between. The CDR3 DNA is TGTGCCAGCAGTCAACGGGTAATTCGGACAGATACGCAGTATTTT. The encoded protein is CASSQRVIRTDTQYF.

CDR3 in amino acids: CASSLGGGTNEKLFF. CDR3 in DNA: TGTGCCAGCAGCTTAGGGGGGGGAACTAATGAAAAACTGTTTTTT. This rearrangement joins TRBV7-2 to TRBJ1-4; TRBD1 might be the D (5 bases). Trimming removed 1 base from V and 1 base from J, with 7 bases in between. Per the germline V gene, CDR1 is SGHTA and CDR2 is FQGNSA. The CDR3 is 15 residues long.

The chain couples TRBV19 to TRBJ2-7; D unclear. The V gene lost 0 bases and the J gene lost 3 bases, with 9 bases spanning the gap. There are 14 residues in the CDR3. Per germline, CDR1 LNHDA and CDR2 SQIVND (reference sequence). CDR3 loop: CASSIDLDGYEQYF. The CDR3 DNA follows: TGTGCCAGTAGTATAGATCTTGACGGCTACGAGCAGTACTTC. Drawing the rest from reference TRBV19 and TRBJ2-7, the complete variable domain is DGGITQSPKYLFRKEGQNVTLSCEQNLNHDAMYWYRQDPGQGLRLIYYSQIVNDFQKGDIAEGYSVSREKKESFPLTVTSAQKNPTAFYLCASSIDLDGYEQYFGPGTRLTVT.

This chain joins TRBV19 and TRBJ1-5, with 7 bases that match TRBD1. The CDR3 runs to 13 residues. Unmatched junction bases numbered 3, after V lost 6 bases and J lost 4 bases. Germline CDR1 is LNHDA and CDR2 is SQIVND (reference sequence). The CDR3, as DNA: TGTGCCAGTAGAGGACAGGAGAATCAGCCCCAGCATTTT. Its protein is CASRGQENQPQHF.

V is TRBV5-6 and J is TRBJ2-1; 10 nucleotides align to TRBD1. Germline CDR1 reads SGHDT; CDR2 reads YYEEEE. Losses at the gene ends were 4 bases for V and 2 bases for J; bases not matched to a gene: 6. This CDR3 has 16 residues. This CDR3 is CASSAGTGDPYNEQFF. The CDR3 bases are TGTGCCAGCAGCGCGGGGACAGGGGATCCCTACAATGAGCAGTTCTTC.